This T cell receptor beta chain was sequenced for a study of Ad26.COV2.S vaccination and SARS-CoV-2 variants (dated by TCRdb to about 2021). Regarding the complete study: Sequencing of the TCRbeta repertoire served to evaluate the specificity and breadth of SARS-CoV-2-reactive T cell receptors following Ad26.COV2.S vaccination. A total of approximately 30 samples were included in the TCR-sequenced set, comprising around 19 Ad26.COV2.S vaccine recipients, 5 placebo recipients and 8 SARS-CoV-2 convalescent individuals. Points the paper makes about the study in general: The authors noted that total T cell responses may have been underestimated by the TCR breadth and depth analyses. After vaccination, substantial breadth of spike-specific CD8+ and CD4+ T cell responses was reported. Spike-specific TCR breadth was higher in Ad26.COV2.S recipients than in placebo recipients (P = 0.0014). Vaccine and placebo recipients had comparable non-spike TCR breadth, which fits with the vaccine containing only spike.

The time point label, as the study defines it: individuals recovered from natural SARS-CoV-2 infection. According to the germline V gene, CDR1 reads SGHRS and CDR2 reads YFSETQ. The germline ends are 11 bases apart after V is trimmed by 0 bases and J by 0 bases. Inclusive of the bounding cysteine and phenylalanine, the CDR3 is 16 residues long. The retained sequence is limited to the CDR3, 48 bases, with the frame set at the first base. Concerning this clone itself: The specificity of this receptor is unknown. The record has no base qualities; no much larger clone is one base away.

The immunoSEQ Assay was the method used to sequence TCRbeta CDR3 regions. After extraction, genomic DNA underwent amplification by bias-controlled multiplex PCR, followed by high-throughput sequencing. As for how the authors treated the data: To quantify the absolute abundance of every unique TCRbeta CDR3 region, sequences were collapsed and filtered. T cell fraction was estimated by normalization of TCRbeta template counts to usable DNA, with usable DNA being measured through amplification of reference genes present in all nucleated cells. Repertoire TCRs were annotated as SARS-CoV-2-specific when V gene, CDR3 amino acid sequence and J gene were exactly matched to a known reactive TCR set. The reference SARS-CoV-2 TCR set was obtained from MIRA and was filtered for enrichment in COVID-19-positive ImmuneCODE repertoires, whereby public or cross-reactive TCRs were removed. Using the MIRA antigens, annotated TCRs were further analysed by specific ORF or by position within an ORF. Breadth was defined as annotated unique rearrangements over total unique productive rearrangements; depth was the summed frequency of those rearrangements. TCR breadth was compared between groups using two-sided Wilcoxon rank-sum tests. Imported from immuneACCESS, the table was reduced by TCRdb to in-frame sequences with V and J called. These copies leave out some clones; in studies compared against another copy, an unresolved V gene accounts for under half, and the cause of the remainder is not known. The DNA was the basis for D and trimming; V, J and clone size are from that table. This sample comprises more than 40,000 clones, 65% to 90% of them detected only once. Around half of the sample rests with the top ten.

This TCR was sampled from a human donor who had recovered from COVID-19. The specimen was peripheral blood, collected after recovery from COVID-19. The chain is assembled from TRBV5-1 and TRBJ2-3; a weak D assignment points to TRBD1 (6 bases agree). CDR3 protein: CASSLGGRGSTDTQYF. The nucleotide sequence reads TGCGCCAGCAGCTTGGGGGGGCGAGGAAGCACAGATACGCAGTATTTT.